This T cell receptor (beta chain) is from a study of blood T cell repertoires in COVID-19 (dated by TCRdb to about 2020). About the full investigation: The collaborator samples originated in the United States, Italy and Spain and spanned the acute and convalescent phases of COVID-19. The prospective study material was composed of cDNA or gDNA derived from T cells, B-cell-depleted T cells, or PBMCs. The dataset comprised deeply sampled blood TCRbeta repertoires from subjects exposed to, actively infected with, or recovered from COVID-19. The repertoires were released in a freely available public database meant as a resource for research on the immune response to SARS-CoV-2. Samples came from the ongoing ImmuneRACE study (first 160 participants) plus 1,254 subjects from 6 global collaborators. The sample metadata nearly always contained a de-identified subject ID, COVID-19 status, age in years and sex. Where available, HLA class I and class II types were obtained from metadata supplied by the sample provider rather than from assay-based typing. Overall study outcomes, separate from this receptor: Clinical and demographic metadata were provided uncurated, with the amount varying by source and participant.

The immunoSEQ Assay, a bias-controlled multiplex PCR, was used to amplify TCRbeta CDR3 regions from genomic DNA. Processing in the source paper ran as follows. The number of nucleated cells in each sample was estimated from the amplification of reference gene primers within the assay. Sequence reads were collapsed and filtered to measure the absolute abundance of every unique TCRbeta CDR3 rearrangement. For each sample, productive Simpson clonality was calculated as the square root of Simpson's diversity index across productive rearrangements. TCRdb limited this immuneACCESS table to in-frame rearrangements with V and J called. A share of clones is missing; checked studies link under half to unresolved V genes, and the rest is unexplained. The DNA gave D and trimming, while V, J and clone size come from that table. In this sample the table shows about 160,000 clones, over 70% of which occur a single time. 2.5% to 3% of the sample goes to the ten largest clones.

From the cysteine up to the phenylalanine, the CDR3 has a length of 14 residues. The DNA shown is the 42-base CDR3, in frame from base 1. Looking up the germline V gene yields CDR1 SGHRS and CDR2 YFSETQ. V lost 4 bases and J lost 3 bases, and the count of bases not matched to a germline gene is 4. Collaborating institutions collected whole blood in K2EDTA tubes following their own protocols. For TCRbeta analysis, collaborators shipped samples in one of three forms: frozen whole blood, isolated PBMCs, or DNA extracted from either of those sample types. A note on this clone: Its target antigen remains unknown. No base quality information exists; no much larger clone differs at one position. At the DNA level, this CDR3 is encoded by other sequences in the same sample as well.

The V and J segments used are TRBV5-1 and TRBJ2-7, and 10 junctional nucleotides match TRBD1. The TCR originated in a man aged 65 to 79 with acute or convalescent COVID-19. The source material was peripheral blood. The DNA sequence follows: TGCGCCAGCAGCCTCCGGGACAGGGGCTACGAGCAGTACTTC. Its protein reads: CASSLRDRGYEQYF. Here the CDR3 is joined to the reference TRBV5-1 and TRBJ2-7 genes, and the full variable domain is: KAGVTQTPRYLIKTRGQQVTLSCSPISGHRSVSWYQQTPGQGLQFLFEYFSETQRNKGNFPGRFSGRQFSNSRSEMNVSTLELGDSALYLCASSLRDRGYEQYFGPGTRLTVT.